This T cell receptor (beta chain) derives from a study of cytomegalovirus exposure and HLA in healthy donors. Profiling relied on immunoSEQ multiplex PCR, and the TCRdb table lists in-frame clones only, not all of them. The repertoire consists of roughly 150,000 clones, with about 96% occurring once and the leading ten covering approximately 1%. This CDR3 has 17 residues. Germline CDR1 is SGDLS and CDR2 is YYNGEE. Trimming took 0 bases from V and 0 from J, leaving 12 bases between them. The genes are TRBV9 and TRBJ2-2, with D unclear. The sequenced material came from PBMCs. The source is a woman aged 18 to 35 in good health and CMV-seronegative. The DNA of the CDR3 is TGTGCCAGCAGCGTAGAAGTTACTACCGCGAACACCGGGGAGCTGTTTTTT. Translated, it gives CASSVEVTTANTGELFF.